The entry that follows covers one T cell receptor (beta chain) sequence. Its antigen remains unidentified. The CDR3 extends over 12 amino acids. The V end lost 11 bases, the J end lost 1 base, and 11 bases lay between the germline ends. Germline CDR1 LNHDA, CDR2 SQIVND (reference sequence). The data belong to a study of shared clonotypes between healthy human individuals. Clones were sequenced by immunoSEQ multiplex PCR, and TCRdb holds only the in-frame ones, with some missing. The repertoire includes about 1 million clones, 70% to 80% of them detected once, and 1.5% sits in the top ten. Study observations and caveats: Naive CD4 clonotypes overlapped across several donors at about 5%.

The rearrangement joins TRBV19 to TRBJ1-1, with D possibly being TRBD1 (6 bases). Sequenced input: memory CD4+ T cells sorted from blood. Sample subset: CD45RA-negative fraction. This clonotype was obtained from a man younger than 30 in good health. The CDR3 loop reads CASQGRNTEAFF. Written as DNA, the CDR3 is TGTGCCTCGCAGGGGCGGAACACTGAAGCTTTCTTT.